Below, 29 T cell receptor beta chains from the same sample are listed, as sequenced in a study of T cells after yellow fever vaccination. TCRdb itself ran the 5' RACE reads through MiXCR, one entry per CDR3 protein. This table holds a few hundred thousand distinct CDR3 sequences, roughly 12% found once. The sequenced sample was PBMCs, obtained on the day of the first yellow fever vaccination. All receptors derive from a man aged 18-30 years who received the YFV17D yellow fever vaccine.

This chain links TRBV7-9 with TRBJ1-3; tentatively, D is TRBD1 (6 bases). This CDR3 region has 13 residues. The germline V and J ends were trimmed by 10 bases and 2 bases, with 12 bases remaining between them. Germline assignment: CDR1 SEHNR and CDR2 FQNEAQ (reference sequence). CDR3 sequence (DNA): TGTGCCACCATTACAGGGACTGGAAACACCATATATTTT. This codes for CATITGTGNTIYF. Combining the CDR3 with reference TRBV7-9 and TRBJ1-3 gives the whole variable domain DTGVSQNPRHKITKRGQNVTFRCDPISEHNRLYWYRQTLGQGPEFLTYFQNEAQLEKSRLLSDRFSAERPKGSFSTLEIQRTEQGDSAMYLCATITGTGNTIYFGEGSWLTVV.

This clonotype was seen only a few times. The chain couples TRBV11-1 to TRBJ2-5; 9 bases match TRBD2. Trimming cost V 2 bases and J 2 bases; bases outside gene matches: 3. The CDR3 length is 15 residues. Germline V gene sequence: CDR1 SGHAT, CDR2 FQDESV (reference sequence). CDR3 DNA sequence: TGTGCCAGCAGCTTAAAGCGGGGGGCACAAGAGACCCAGTACTTC. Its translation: CASSLKRGAQETQYF.

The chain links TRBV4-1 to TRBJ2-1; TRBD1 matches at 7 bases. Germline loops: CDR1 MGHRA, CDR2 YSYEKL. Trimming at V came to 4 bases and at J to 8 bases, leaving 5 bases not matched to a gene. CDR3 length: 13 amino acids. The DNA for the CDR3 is TGCGCCAGCAGCCTAGGGACAGAGGATGAGCAGTTCTTC. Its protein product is CASSLGTEDEQFF.

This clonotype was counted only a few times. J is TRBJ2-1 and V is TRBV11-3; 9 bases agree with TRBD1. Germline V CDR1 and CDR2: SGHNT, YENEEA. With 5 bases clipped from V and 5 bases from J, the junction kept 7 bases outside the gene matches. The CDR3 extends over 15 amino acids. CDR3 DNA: TGTGCCAGCAGCCGTATCGGGACAGGGAACAATGAGCAGTTCTTC. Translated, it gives CASSRIGTGNNEQFF. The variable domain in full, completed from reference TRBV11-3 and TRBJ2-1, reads EAGVVQSPRYKIIEKKQPVAFWCNPISGHNTLYWYLQNLGQGPELLIRYENEEAVDDSQLPKDRFSAERLKGVDSTLKIQPAELGDSAVYLCASSRIGTGNNEQFFGPGTRLTVL.

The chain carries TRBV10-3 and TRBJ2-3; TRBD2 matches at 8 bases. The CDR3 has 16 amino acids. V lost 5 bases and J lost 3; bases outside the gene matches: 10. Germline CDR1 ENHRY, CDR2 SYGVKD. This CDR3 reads CAISLPSGGRTDTQYF. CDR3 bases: TGTGCCATCAGTCTCCCCAGCGGGGGCAGGACAGATACGCAGTATTTT.

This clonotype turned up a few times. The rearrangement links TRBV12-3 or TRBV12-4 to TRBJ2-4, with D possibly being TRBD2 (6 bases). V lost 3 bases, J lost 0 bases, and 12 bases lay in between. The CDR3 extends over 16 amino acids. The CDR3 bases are TGTGCCAGCAGTTTGCCTGGGGGACTAGCCAAAAACATTCAGTACTTC. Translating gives CASSLPGGLAKNIQYF.

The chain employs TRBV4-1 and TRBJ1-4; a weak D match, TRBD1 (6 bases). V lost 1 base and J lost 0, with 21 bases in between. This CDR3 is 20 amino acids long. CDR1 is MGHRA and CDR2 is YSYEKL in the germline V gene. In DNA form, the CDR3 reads TGCGCCAGCAGCCAAGTCGGTCAGGGGCGCCATTACGCAACTAATGAAAAACTGTTTTTT. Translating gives CASSQVGQGRHYATNEKLFF.

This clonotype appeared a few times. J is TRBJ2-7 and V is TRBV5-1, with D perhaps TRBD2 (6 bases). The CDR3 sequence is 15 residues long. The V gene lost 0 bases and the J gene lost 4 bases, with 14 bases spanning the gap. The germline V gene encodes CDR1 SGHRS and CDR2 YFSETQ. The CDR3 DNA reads TGCGCCAGCAGCTTGGCCGGCGGGGCCACTTACGAGCAGTACTTC. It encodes CASSLAGGATYEQYF.

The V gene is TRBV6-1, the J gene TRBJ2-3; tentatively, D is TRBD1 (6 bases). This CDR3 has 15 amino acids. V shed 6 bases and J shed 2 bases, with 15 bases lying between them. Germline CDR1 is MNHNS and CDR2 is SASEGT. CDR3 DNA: TGTGCCAGCAGACAACAGGGTCAAGTCACAGATACGCAGTATTTT. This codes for CASRQQGQVTDTQYF.

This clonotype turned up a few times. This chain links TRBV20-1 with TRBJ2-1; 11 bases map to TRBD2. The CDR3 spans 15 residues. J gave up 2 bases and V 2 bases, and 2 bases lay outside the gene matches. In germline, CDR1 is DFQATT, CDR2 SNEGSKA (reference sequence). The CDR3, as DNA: TGCAGTGCTAGAAGGGGACTAGCGGCCTACAATGAGCAGTTCTTC. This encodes CSARRGLAAYNEQFF.

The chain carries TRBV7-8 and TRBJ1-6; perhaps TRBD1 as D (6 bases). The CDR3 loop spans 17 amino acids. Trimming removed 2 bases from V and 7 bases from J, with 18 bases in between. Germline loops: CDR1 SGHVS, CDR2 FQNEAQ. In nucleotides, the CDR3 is TGTGCCAGCAGCTTATGGGGGTGGGGGGCGGCCAATTCACCCCTCCACTTT. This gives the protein CASSLWGWGAANSPLHF. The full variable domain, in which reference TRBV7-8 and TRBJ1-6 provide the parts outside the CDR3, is GAGVSQSPRYKVAKRGQDVALRCDPISGHVSLFWYQQALGQGPEFLTYFQNEAQLDKSGLPSDRFFAERPEGSVSTLKIQRTQQEDSAVYLCASSLWGWGAANSPLHFGNGTRLTVT.

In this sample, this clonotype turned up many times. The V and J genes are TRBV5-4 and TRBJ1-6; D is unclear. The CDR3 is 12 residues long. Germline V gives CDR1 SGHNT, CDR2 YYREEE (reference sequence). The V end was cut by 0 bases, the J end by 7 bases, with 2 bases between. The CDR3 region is CASSLDNSPLHF. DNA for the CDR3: TGTGCCAGCAGCTTGGACAATTCACCCCTCCACTTT.

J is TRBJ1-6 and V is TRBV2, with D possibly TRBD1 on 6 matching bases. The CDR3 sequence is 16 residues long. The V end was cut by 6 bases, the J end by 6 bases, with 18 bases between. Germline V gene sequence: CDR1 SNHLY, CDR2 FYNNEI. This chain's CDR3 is CASSPGQNTGNSPLHF. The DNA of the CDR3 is TGTGCCAGCAGCCCAGGACAGAACACGGGTAATTCACCCCTCCACTTT.

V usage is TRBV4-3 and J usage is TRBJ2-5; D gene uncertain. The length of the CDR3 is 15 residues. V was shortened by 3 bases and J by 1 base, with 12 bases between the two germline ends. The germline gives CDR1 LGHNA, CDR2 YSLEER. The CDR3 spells CASSQAFQVQETQYF. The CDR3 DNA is TGCGCCAGCAGCCAGGCCTTTCAGGTCCAAGAGACCCAGTACTTC.

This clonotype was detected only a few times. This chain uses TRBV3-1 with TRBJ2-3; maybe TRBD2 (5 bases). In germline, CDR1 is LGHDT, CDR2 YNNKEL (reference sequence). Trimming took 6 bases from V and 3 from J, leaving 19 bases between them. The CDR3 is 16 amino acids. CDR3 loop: CASSVRAGDPTDTQYF. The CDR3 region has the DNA TGTGCCAGCAGTGTTAGGGCGGGTGATCCAACAGATACGCAGTATTTT.

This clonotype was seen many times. The CDR3 loop reads CSAGEELYEQYF. As DNA, the CDR3 is TGCAGTGCAGGGGAAGAACTCTACGAGCAGTACTTC. The chain uses TRBV20-1 and TRBJ2-7; D is possibly TRBD1 (5 bases). This CDR3 comprises 12 residues. Germline V CDR1 and CDR2: DFQATT, SNEGSKA (reference sequence). V shed 6 bases and J shed 3 bases, with 12 bases lying between them.

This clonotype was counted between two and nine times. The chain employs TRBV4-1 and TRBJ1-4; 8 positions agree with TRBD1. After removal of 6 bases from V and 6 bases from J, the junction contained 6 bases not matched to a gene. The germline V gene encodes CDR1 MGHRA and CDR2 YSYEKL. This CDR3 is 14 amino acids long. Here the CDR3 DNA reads TGCGCCAGCAGGGCGGGACAGGCGGATGAAAAACTGTTTTTT. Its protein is CASRAGQADEKLFF.

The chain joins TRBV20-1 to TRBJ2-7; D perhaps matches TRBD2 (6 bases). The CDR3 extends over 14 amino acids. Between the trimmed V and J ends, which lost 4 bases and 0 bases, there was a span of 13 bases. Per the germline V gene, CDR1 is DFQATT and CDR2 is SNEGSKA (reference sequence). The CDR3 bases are TGCAGTGCTAACCCTCTGGAGGGCTCCTACGAGCAGTACTTC. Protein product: CSANPLEGSYEQYF.

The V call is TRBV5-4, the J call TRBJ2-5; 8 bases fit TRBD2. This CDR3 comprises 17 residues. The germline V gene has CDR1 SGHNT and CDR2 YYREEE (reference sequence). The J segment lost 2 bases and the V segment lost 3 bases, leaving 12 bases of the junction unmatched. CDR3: CASSSAPAAGVQETQYF. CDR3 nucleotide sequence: TGTGCCAGCAGCTCAGCCCCTGCAGCGGGGGTTCAAGAGACCCAGTACTTC.

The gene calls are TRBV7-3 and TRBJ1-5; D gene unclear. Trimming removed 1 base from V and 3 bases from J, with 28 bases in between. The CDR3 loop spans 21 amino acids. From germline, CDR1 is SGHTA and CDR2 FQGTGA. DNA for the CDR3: TGTGCCAGCAGCTTAAAGTTTGTTACAGAATACGAACGAATGCCCAATCAGCCCCAGCATTTT. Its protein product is CASSLKFVTEYERMPNQPQHF.

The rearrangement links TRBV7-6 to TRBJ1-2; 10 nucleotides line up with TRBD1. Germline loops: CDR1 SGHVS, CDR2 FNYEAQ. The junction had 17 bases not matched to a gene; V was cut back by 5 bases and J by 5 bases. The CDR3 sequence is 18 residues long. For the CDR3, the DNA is TGTGCCAGCAGCCCCCTAGCGGGACAGGGGATTTCACGGTATGGCTACACCTTC. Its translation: CASSPLAGQGISRYGYTF.

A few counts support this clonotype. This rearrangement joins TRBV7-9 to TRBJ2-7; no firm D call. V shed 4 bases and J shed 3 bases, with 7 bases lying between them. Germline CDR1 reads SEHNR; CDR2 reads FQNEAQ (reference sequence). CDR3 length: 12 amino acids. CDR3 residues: CASSYGNYEQYF. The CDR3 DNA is TGTGCCAGCAGCTACGGAAACTACGAGCAGTACTTC.

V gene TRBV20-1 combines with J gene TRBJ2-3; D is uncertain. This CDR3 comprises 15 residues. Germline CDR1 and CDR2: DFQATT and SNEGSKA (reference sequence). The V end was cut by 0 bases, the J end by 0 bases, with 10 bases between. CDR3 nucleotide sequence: TGCAGTGCTAGAGATTTAACGGCCAGCACAGATACGCAGTATTTT. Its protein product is CSARDLTASTDTQYF.

Here the CDR3 DNA reads TGCAGCGTCGGTGCATTTTCGAACACTGAAGCTTTCTTT. Its translation: CSVGAFSNTEAFF. This rearrangement joins TRBV29-1 to TRBJ1-1, with D unclear. The length of the CDR3 is 13 residues. Trimming took 6 bases from V and 1 from J, leaving 12 bases between them. Germline CDR1 and CDR2: SQVTM and ANQGSEA. The full variable domain, with the rest looked up from reference TRBV29-1 and TRBJ1-1, is SAVISQKPSRDICQRGTSLTIQCQVDSQVTMMFWYRQQPGQSLTLIATANQGSEATYESGFVIDKFPISRPNLTFSTLTVSNMSPEDSSIYLCSVGAFSNTEAFFGQGTRLTVV.

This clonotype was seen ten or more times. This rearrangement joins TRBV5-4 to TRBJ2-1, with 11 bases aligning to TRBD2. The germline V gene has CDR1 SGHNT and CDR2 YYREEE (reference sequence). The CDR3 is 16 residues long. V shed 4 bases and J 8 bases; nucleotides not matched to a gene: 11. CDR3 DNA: TGTGCCAGCAGCCCTATATTAGCGGGGGGGCAGGATGAGCAGTTCTTC. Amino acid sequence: CASSPILAGGQDEQFF.

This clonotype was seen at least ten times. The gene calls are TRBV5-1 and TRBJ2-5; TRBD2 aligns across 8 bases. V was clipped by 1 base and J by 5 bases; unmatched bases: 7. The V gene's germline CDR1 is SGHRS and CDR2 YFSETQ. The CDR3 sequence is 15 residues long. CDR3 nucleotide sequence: TGCGCCAGCAGCTTGCTCCCGGGGGGGCGTGAGACCCAGTACTTC. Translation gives CASSLLPGGRETQYF. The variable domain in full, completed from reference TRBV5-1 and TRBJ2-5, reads KAGVTQTPRYLIKTRGQQVTLSCSPISGHRSVSWYQQTPGQGLQFLFEYFSETQRNKGNFPGRFSGRQFSNSRSEMNVSTLELGDSALYLCASSLLPGGRETQYFGPGTRLLVL.

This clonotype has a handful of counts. CDR3 sequence: CASSLVTVRGYTGELFF. The DNA of the CDR3 is TGTGCCAGCAGCTTAGTGACGGTGCGGGGTTACACCGGGGAGCTGTTTTTT. The chain couples TRBV7-2 to TRBJ2-2, with D possibly matching TRBD2 (6 bases). The germline V and J ends were trimmed by 1 base and 3 bases, with 15 bases remaining between them. CDR1 is SGHTA and CDR2 is FQGNSA in the germline V gene. CDR3 length equals 17 residues.

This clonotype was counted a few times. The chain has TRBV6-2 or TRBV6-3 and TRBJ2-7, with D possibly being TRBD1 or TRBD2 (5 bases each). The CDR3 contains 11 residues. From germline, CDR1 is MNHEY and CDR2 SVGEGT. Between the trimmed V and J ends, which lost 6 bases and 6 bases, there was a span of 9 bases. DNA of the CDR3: TGTGCCAGCAGCAACGGGGCCGAGCAGTACGTC. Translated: CASSNGAEQYV.

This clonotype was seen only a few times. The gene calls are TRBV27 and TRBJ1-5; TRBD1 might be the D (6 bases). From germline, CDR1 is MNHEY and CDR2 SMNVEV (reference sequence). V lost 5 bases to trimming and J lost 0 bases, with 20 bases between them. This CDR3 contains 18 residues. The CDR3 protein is CASSRRMDSKYSNQPQHF. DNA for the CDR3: TGTGCCAGCAGTAGACGCATGGACAGTAAATATAGCAATCAGCCCCAGCATTTT.